The 9 T cell receptor beta chains listed next were all sequenced from one sample in a study of beta chain features in type 1 diabetes. Findings of the study overall: All four CD4+ subsets from Type 1 diabetes patients carried moderately but significantly shorter TCRB CDR3s.

Their antigens are not known. The isolated RNA, all of it, was reverse transcribed, so expressed TCRB transcripts were what got sequenced. Only in-frame clones appear in the TCRdb table, and some are missing; sequencing was by immunoSEQ multiplex PCR. The data contain about 150,000 clones, 10% to 15% of them singletons. The sequenced material came from central memory CD4+ T cells from blood. The receptors originated from a man between 18 and 29 years old with type 1 diabetes.

The V gene is TRBV14, the J gene TRBJ2-7; 7 positions agree with TRBD1. This CDR3 has 14 residues. With V trimmed by 5 bases and J by 2 bases, 6 bases remained unmatched. Germline CDR1 and CDR2: SGHDN and FVKESK. The CDR3 coding sequence is TGTGCCAGCAGCGGAAGACAGGGACCCTACGAGCAGTACTTC. It yields the protein CASSGRQGPYEQYF.

The chain employs TRBV6-5 and TRBJ1-1, with D unresolved. The CDR3 is 12 amino acids. In germline, CDR1 is MNHEY, CDR2 SVGAGI. Trimming removed 8 bases at V and 1 base at J, with 8 bases between. The CDR3 sequence: CASRFSNTEAFF. The CDR3 nucleotides are TGTGCCAGCCGATTTTCGAACACTGAAGCTTTCTTT.

The chain is built from TRBV10-3 and TRBJ1-1; 10 nucleotides align to TRBD1. Germline V gives CDR1 ENHRY, CDR2 SYGVKD. The CDR3 is made up of 14 amino acids. Germline trimming cut 4 bases from V and 3 bases from J; bases unmatched to any gene: 2. The CDR3 loop reads CAISATGGYTEAFF. The CDR3 coding sequence is TGTGCCATCAGTGCGACAGGGGGCTACACTGAAGCTTTCTTT.

This clone has a count of ten or more. The same CDR3 also results from other DNA sequences found in this sample. V and J are TRBV29-1 and TRBJ2-7; TRBD2 might be the D (6 bases). Trimming removed 4 bases from V and 2 bases from J, with 9 bases in between. Germline assignment: CDR1 SQVTM and CDR2 ANQGSEA. This CDR3 is 12 amino acids long. The CDR3 DNA follows: TGCAGCGTTGGGGGACTGACCTACGAGCAGTACTTC. This translates into CSVGGLTYEQYF.

In its sample, this clone was seen a few times. The CDR3 DNA reads as TGTGCCATCAGACCAACAGGGCCCGGGGAGCTGTTTTTT. Translating gives CAIRPTGPGELFF. The V call is TRBV10-3, the J call TRBJ2-2; D is possibly TRBD1 (6 bases). The germline gives CDR1 ENHRY, CDR2 SYGVKD. The CDR3 contains 13 residues. Between the trimmed V and J ends, which lost 6 bases and 6 bases, there was a span of 11 bases.

This clone has at least ten counts. The chain links TRBV9 to TRBJ2-3, with a tentative D call TRBD2 (5 bases). Germline CDR1 reads SGDLS; CDR2 reads YYNGEE. The CDR3 length is 13 residues. V lost 3 bases and J lost 9, with 14 bases in between. CDR3 amino acids: CASSALTGNTQYF. For the CDR3, the DNA is TGTGCCAGCAGCGCCCTGACCGGGAACACGCAGTATTTT. Looking up the rest from reference TRBV9 and TRBJ2-3 gives the full variable domain: DSGVTQTPKHLITATGQRVTLRCSPRSGDLSVYWYQQSLDQGLQFLIQYYNGEERAKGNILERFSAQQFPDLHSELNLSSLELGDSALYFCASSALTGNTQYFGPGTRLTVL.

This clone has more than one count but fewer than ten. This chain links TRBV9 with TRBJ2-5; 9 positions agree with TRBD1. The CDR3 sequence is 16 residues long. Germline CDR1 SGDLS, CDR2 YYNGEE. Trimming at V came to 3 bases and at J to 3 bases, leaving 9 bases not matched to a gene. The chain's CDR3 is CASSARTGEDEETQYF. DNA of the CDR3: TGTGCCAGCAGCGCCCGGACAGGGGAAGACGAAGAGACCCAGTACTTC.

In its sample, this clone was seen many times. V usage is TRBV7-9 and J usage is TRBJ1-1; 7 bases fit TRBD1. CDR3 length: 15 amino acids. Germline values: CDR1 SEHNR, CDR2 FQNEAQ (reference sequence). V lost 5 bases and J lost 2; bases outside the gene matches: 8. Written as DNA, the CDR3 is TGTGCCAGCAGCCCCCCAGGGGGGGAAAACACTGAAGCTTTCTTT. This encodes CASSPPGGENTEAFF.

This clone was counted between two and nine times. The V call is TRBV4-2, the J call TRBJ2-3; 9 bases map to TRBD2. Germline V gene data show CDR1 as LGHNA and CDR2 as YNFKEQ. The CDR3 covers 16 residues. With 0 bases clipped from V and 2 bases from J, the junction kept 3 bases outside the gene matches. The CDR3 region has the DNA TGTGCCAGCAGCCAAGAAGGCGGGGGGGCCACAGATACGCAGTATTTT. Its protein is CASSQEGGGATDTQYF.